This T cell receptor (beta chain) was observed in a study of blood T cell repertoires in COVID-19. Background on the study: Samples representing acute and convalescent COVID-19 were sourced from the United States, Italy and Spain. Sample material is recorded as cDNA or gDNA derived from T cells, B-cell-depleted T cells, or PBMCs.

Seattle participants joined during active infection and were tracked over time. This CDR3 is 16 amino acids long. Germline values: CDR1 MDHEN, CDR2 SYDVKM. V was clipped by 4 bases and J by 7 bases; unmatched bases: 7. The method was immunoSEQ multiplex PCR; TCRdb's version includes in-frame clones alone and lacks a portion of them. The data contain 140,000 to 150,000 clones, less than 90% of them seen just once; the ten biggest clones take up 8.5% to 9%. This TCR came from a man between 25 and 39 years old with COVID-19, enrolled during active disease. The chain combines TRBV28 with TRBJ2-1, with 13 bases lining up with TRBD2. Sequences were obtained from peripheral blood. CDR3 loop: CASSSSGLAGWNEQFF. CDR3 DNA sequence: TGTGCCAGCAGTTCCTCGGGACTAGCGGGATGGAATGAGCAGTTCTTC.